This TCR beta chain was identified in a study of cytomegalovirus exposure and HLA in healthy donors. Sequencing used immunoSEQ multiplex PCR; TCRdb keeps in-frame clones, though not all of them. This table holds about 250,000 clones, over 75% found once. This receptor was identified in a man between 18 and 29 years old in good health and CMV-seropositive. Material for sequencing was PBMCs.

CDR3 protein: CASSKLGRTANTEAFF. The CDR3 DNA reads as TGTGCCAGCAGCAAGTTGGGACGGACCGCGAACACTGAAGCTTTCTTT. The chain links TRBV7-9 to TRBJ1-1; D perhaps matches TRBD1 (5 bases). Trimming shortened V by 5 bases and J by 1 base, and 17 bases separated the two germline ends. This CDR3 region has 16 residues. Germline CDR1 SEHNR, CDR2 FQNEAQ (reference sequence). The full variable domain, with the rest looked up from reference TRBV7-9 and TRBJ1-1, is DTGVSQNPRHKITKRGQNVTFRCDPISEHNRLYWYRQTLGQGPEFLTYFQNEAQLEKSRLLSDRFSAERPKGSFSTLEIQRTEQGDSAMYLCASSKLGRTANTEAFFGQGTRLTVV.